This TCR beta chain was recorded in a study of blood T cell repertoires in COVID-19. Overall study: COVID-19 samples, acute and convalescent, were from the United States, Italy and Spain. T cells, B-cell-depleted T cells, or PBMCs provided the cDNA or gDNA that served as material.

Per the authors' pipeline: Reference gene primer amplification gave estimated nucleated cell counts. Sequencing was performed with immunoSEQ multiplex PCR; in TCRdb, only in-frame clones are kept and a portion is missing. D and trimming were read from the DNA, whereas the V and J calls and clone size are those reported in that table. Of 95,000 to 100,000 clones in the sample, approximately 92% were seen once. This receptor was taken from a man aged 45-65 years with active COVID-19. What was sequenced was peripheral blood.

CDR3 in DNA: TGTGCCAGCAGCCGCCGGGACAGGGCGGGTGAAAAACTGTTTTTT. Its protein is CASSRRDRAGEKLFF. The rearrangement joins TRBV3-1 (or the pseudogene TRBV3-2) to TRBJ1-4; 9 bases map to TRBD1. The CDR3 length is 15 residues. Germline CDR1 reads LGHDT; CDR2 reads YNNKEL (reference sequence). Trimming at V came to 4 bases and at J to 7 bases, leaving 7 bases not matched to a gene.